The entry that follows covers one T cell receptor (beta chain) sequence. Per the study methods: Counts of nucleated cells, estimated from reference gene primer amplification, were obtained. Libraries were prepared by immunoSEQ multiplex PCR; TCRdb keeps only in-frame clonotypes and omits some of them. The V and J calls and clone size come from that table; D and trimming were worked out from the DNA. The table has around 150,000 clones, about 80% seen once. The entry originates in a study of blood T cell repertoires in COVID-19. Study background: The samples span acute and convalescent COVID-19 from the United States, Italy and Spain. The analysed material was cDNA or gDNA that came from T cells, B-cell-depleted T cells, or PBMCs.

The CDR3 length is 13 residues. The germline CDR1 and CDR2 sequences are MNHEY and SVGAGI. The V segment lost 7 bases and the J segment 6 bases; nucleotides outside the gene matches: 5. The rearrangement joins TRBV6-5 to TRBJ1-5; 8 nucleotides align to TRBD1. The receptor was derived from a woman older than 75 with acute or convalescent COVID-19. The specimen sequenced was peripheral blood. CDR3 bases: TGTGCCAGCAAAGGACAGGGAAGTCAGCCCCAGCATTTT. Its translation is CASKGQGSQPQHF.